This TCR beta chain derives from a study of blood T cell repertoires in COVID-19. Study background: Some COVID-19 samples were acute and others convalescent; all came from the United States, Italy and Spain. PBMCs, B-cell-depleted T cells, or T cells were the source of the cDNA or gDNA that made up the material.

The V end lost 2 bases, the J end lost 7 bases, and 11 bases lay between the germline ends. Germline-derived CDR1 and CDR2 are MGHRA and YSYEKL. The CDR3 is made up of 13 amino acids. In the original analysis: Researchers report that nucleated cell counts were estimated from reference gene primer amplification. TCRdb's copy holds only in-frame clones and misses some; the assay was immunoSEQ multiplex PCR. That table gives V, J and clone size, and the DNA gave D and trimming. Here the sample spans roughly 63,000 clones, roughly 90% being singletons. The receptor was derived from a woman aged 45 to 65 with active or convalescent COVID-19. Sequences were obtained from peripheral blood. The chain carries TRBV4-1 and TRBJ1-1; D gene uncertain. The CDR3 DNA sequence: TGCGCCAGCAGCCAAAGTGTTAGTAGTGAAGCTTTCTTT. Amino acids: CASSQSVSSEAFF.